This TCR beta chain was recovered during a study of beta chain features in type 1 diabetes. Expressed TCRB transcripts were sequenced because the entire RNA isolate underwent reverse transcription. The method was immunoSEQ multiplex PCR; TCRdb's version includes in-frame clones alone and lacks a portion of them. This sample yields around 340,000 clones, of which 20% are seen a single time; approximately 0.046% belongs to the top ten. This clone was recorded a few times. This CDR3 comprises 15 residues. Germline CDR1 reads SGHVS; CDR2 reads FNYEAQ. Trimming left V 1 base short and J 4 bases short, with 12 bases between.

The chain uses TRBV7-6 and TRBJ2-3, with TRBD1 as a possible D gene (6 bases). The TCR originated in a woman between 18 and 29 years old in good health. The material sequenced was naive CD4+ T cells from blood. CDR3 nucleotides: TGTGCCAGCAGCTTAGTTGGCAGGGGCCCAGATACGCAGTATTTT. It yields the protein CASSLVGRGPDTQYF.